This T cell receptor (beta chain) stems from a study of beta chain features in type 1 diabetes. The trim removed 4 bases at V and 6 bases at J, leaving 7 bases unmatched. The CDR3 is 15 residues long. CDR1 is SGDLS and CDR2 is YYNGEE in the germline V gene. Via CD45RO/CCR7/CD25/CD127/CD95/CD27, cells of the CD4+ naive, central memory, regulatory and stem cell-like memory subsets were sorted. The investigators reverse transcribed all of the isolated RNA, so they sequenced expressed TCRB transcripts. The table came from immunoSEQ multiplex PCR; TCRdb's copy has only in-frame clones and leaves some out. The repertoire holds 450,000 or so clones, with 10% to 12% as singletons. This clone has more than one count but fewer than ten. The target antigen is unknown. Study results and limitations: People with Type 1 diabetes carried modestly yet significantly shorter TCRB CDR3s in all four CD4+ subsets.

This chain connects TRBV9 to TRBJ2-3, with TRBD2 matching over 11 bases. Input material: naive CD4+ T cells from blood. The receptor was isolated from a woman between 18 and 29 years old in good health. CDR3 residues: CASSLTSGGGDTQYF. The CDR3 region has the DNA TGTGCCAGCAGCCTAACTAGCGGGGGAGGGGATACGCAGTATTTT.